The text below deals with one T cell receptor beta chain. Its antigen is not known. The CDR3 consists of 16 residues. The V and J ends lost 2 bases and 2 bases, in that order; junction bases with no gene match: 8. CDR1 is MNHEY and CDR2 is SMNVEV in the germline V gene (reference sequence). TCRdb redid the calling of the reads with MiXCR, one entry per CDR3 protein. The sample includes approximately 100,000 distinct CDR3 sequences, 42% of them seen just once. These data are taken from a study of T cell repertoires in cytomegalovirus infection. Across the study: The study used recently identified HLA-C-restricted and well-studied HLA-B-restricted CMV epitopes. Regarding the study as a whole: The study identified carriers of CMV plus the relevant HLA from cumulative public TCR beta family frequency.

The receptor's source is a human donor in good health (CMV status not recorded). Some clones in this sample may be carry-over from other donors' samples. This sample comprised CD8+ T cells from cultured PBMCs, obtained from culture after CMV antigen stimulation. This chain connects TRBV27 to TRBJ1-1, with 7 positions matching TRBD1. CDR3 protein: CASSLTSTGINTEAFF. The CDR3 nucleotides are TGTGCCAGCAGTTTAACGTCGACAGGGATTAACACTGAAGCTTTCTTT.